This T cell receptor (beta chain) was identified during a study of early T cells in non-severe SARS-CoV-2 infection. Study-wide context: Sequencing used unsorted whole-blood bulk RNA, so chains lack pairing.

This clonotype showed up many times. No antigen is known for it. General study results and limits: VDJdb matching favored anti-spike CD8 responses, missing private and CD4 specificities.

MiXCR, applied by TCRdb to the 5' RACE reads, yields one record per CDR3 protein. The sample yields some 67,000 distinct CDR3 sequences, roughly an eighth seen once. The ends lost 6 bases at V and 10 bases at J; junction bases unmatched: 3. In germline, CDR1 is SEHNR, CDR2 FQNEAQ (reference sequence). This CDR3 is 12 amino acids long. The chain recombines TRBV7-9 with TRBJ1-6; 7 nucleotides match TRBD1. This clonotype originated in an adult who was a healthcare worker with PCR-confirmed SARS-CoV-2 infection or an uninfected control (not recorded which). The sample taken for sequencing was whole blood. The CDR3 nucleotides are TGTGCCAGCAGTCTAGGGGGCTCACCCCTCCACTTT. This encodes CASSLGGSPLHF. Supplemented by reference TRBV7-9 and TRBJ1-6, the full variable domain reads DTGVSQNPRHKITKRGQNVTFRCDPISEHNRLYWYRQTLGQGPEFLTYFQNEAQLEKSRLLSDRFSAERPKGSFSTLEIQRTEQGDSAMYLCASSLGGSPLHFGNGTRLTVT.